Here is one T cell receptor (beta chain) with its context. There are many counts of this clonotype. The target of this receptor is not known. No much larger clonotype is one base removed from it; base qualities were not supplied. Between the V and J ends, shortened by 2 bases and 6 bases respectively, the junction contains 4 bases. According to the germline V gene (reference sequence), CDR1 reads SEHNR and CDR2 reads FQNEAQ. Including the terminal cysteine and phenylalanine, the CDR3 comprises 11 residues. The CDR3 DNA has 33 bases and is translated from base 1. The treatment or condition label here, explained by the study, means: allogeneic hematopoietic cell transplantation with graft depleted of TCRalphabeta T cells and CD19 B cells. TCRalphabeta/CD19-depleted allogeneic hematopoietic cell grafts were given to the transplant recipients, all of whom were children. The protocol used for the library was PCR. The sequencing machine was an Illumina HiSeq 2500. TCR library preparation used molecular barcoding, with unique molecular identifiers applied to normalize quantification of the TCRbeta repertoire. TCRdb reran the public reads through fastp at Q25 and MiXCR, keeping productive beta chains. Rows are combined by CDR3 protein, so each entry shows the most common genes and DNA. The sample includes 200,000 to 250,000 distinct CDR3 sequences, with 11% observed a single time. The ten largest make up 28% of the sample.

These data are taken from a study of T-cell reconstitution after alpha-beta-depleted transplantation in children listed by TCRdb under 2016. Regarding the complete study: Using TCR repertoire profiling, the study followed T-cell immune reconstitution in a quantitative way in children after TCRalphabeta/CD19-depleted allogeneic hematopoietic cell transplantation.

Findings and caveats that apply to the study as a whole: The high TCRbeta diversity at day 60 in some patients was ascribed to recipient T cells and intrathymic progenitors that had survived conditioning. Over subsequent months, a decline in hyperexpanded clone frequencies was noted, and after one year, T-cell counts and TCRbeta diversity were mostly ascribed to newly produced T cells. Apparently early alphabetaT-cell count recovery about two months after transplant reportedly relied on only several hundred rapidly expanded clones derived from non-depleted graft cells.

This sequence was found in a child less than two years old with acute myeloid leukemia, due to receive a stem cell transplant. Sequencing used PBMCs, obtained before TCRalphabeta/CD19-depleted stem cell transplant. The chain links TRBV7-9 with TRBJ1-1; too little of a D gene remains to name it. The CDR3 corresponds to CASSLSPEAFF. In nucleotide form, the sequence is TGTGCCAGCAGCTTAAGCCCTGAAGCTTTCTTT. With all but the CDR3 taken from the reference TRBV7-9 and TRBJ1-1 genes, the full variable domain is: DTGVSQNPRHKITKRGQNVTFRCDPISEHNRLYWYRQTLGQGPEFLTYFQNEAQLEKSRLLSDRFSAERPKGSFSTLEIQRTEQGDSAMYLCASSLSPEAFFGQGTRLTVV.